The present T cell receptor (beta chain) was sequenced within a study of OX40 agonist ivuxolimab in advanced cancers. A history of autoimmune disease or systemic immunosuppression excluded patients. Baseline, cycle 4 day 1, and cycle 7 day 1 were the blood sampling points. On this clone: Its antigen is undetermined.

Study findings and constraints: People who partly responded at 0.1-3.0 mg/kg had some of the least clonal expansion seen. At 0.1 to 3.0 mg/kg and by week 6, CD4+ and CD8+ T cells in the blood had expanded clonally.

Trimming at V came to 5 bases and at J to 2 bases, leaving 9 bases not matched to a gene. The CDR3 length is 15 residues. Germline V gives CDR1 MNHNY, CDR2 SVGAGI (reference sequence). Libraries were prepared by immunoSEQ multiplex PCR; TCRdb keeps only in-frame clonotypes and omits some of them. The sample contains over 90,000 clones, approximately 84% of which appear only once. Here the sequenced sample was CD4+ or CD8+ T cells sorted from blood, taken in a trial of the OX40 agonist ivuxolimab. This receptor was identified in an adult with an advanced solid tumor such as melanoma, head and neck, liver or kidney cancer. This chain uses TRBV6-6 with TRBJ2-7; TRBD1 matches 7 bases. CDR3 in amino acids: CASSDRAPRPYEQYF. The CDR3 DNA reads as TGTGCCAGCAGTGACAGGGCTCCCAGACCCTACGAGCAGTACTTC.